The rows below give T cell receptor beta chains drawn from one sample of a study of siplizumab effects on memory and regulatory T cells. Only in-frame clones appear in the TCRdb table, and some are missing; sequencing was by immunoSEQ multiplex PCR. The sample lists about 100,000 clones, around 92% occurring once. Sequencing was performed on CD4+ T cells sorted from blood. The receptors here all came from a human donor in good health. Some clones in this sample may be carry-over from other donors' samples. Each CDR3 is given with its conserved first and last residue. A D gene is named only where the DNA matches it firmly.

TRBJ2-1 | TRBV5-1 | TRBD2 | TGCGCCAGCAGCCTCCAACTAGCGGCCCTCGCCGATGAGCAGTTCTTC | CASSLQLAALADEQFF
TRBJ2-1 | TRBV19 | TRBD1 | TGTGCCAGTAGTTTCTCCGACAGGGGGCCCTACAATGAGCAGTTCTTC | CASSFSDRGPYNEQFF
TRBJ2-1 | TRBV7-2 | NA | TGTGCCAGCAGCTTTAGCGGATCGTCCTACAATGAGCAGTTCTTC | CASSFSGSSYNEQFF
TRBJ2-1 | TRBV18 | TRBD2 | TGTGCCAGCTCACCGGCGGGAGCCTACAATGAGCAGTTCTTC | CASSPAGAYNEQFF
TRBJ2-2 | TRBV15 | NA | TGTGCCACCACAGGACGGAGTACGAACACCGGGGAGCTGTTTTTT | CATTGRSTNTGELFF
TRBJ2-3 | TRBV2 | TRBD2 | TGTGCCAGCAGTGTCGGGACTAGCGGTCCAGATACGCAGTATTTT | CASSVGTSGPDTQYF
TRBJ2-3 | TRBV5-1 | TRBD2 | TGCGCCAGCAGCCTGGGGGGAGGGTTCGAAGATACGCAGTATTTT | CASSLGGGFEDTQYF
TRBJ2-5 | TRBV19 | TRBD1 | TGTGCCAGTAGTCCTTCTCGGACAGGGCTCCAAGAGACCCAGTACTTC | CASSPSRTGLQETQYF
TRBJ2-3 | TRBV14 | NA | TGTGCCAGCAGCCGATTCCCGAATCGCCGGGATACGCAGTATTTT | CASSRFPNRRDTQYF
TRBJ2-1 | TRBV5-6 | TRBD2 | TGTGCCAGCAGCCTCCGGGGGAGCGGGACTTACAATGAGCAGTTCTTC | CASSLRGSGTYNEQFF